This TCR beta chain is drawn from a study of blood T cell repertoires in COVID-19. At the level of the study: From the United States, Italy and Spain came samples of acute and convalescent COVID-19.

The CDR3 totals 17 residues. The ends were cut back, 2 bases at V and 1 base at J, with 15 bases in the middle. CDR1 LGHDT and CDR2 YNNKEL come from the germline V gene (reference sequence). Profiled with immunoSEQ multiplex PCR; TCRdb holds only in-frame clones, not every one. The data show approximately 170,000 clones, around four fifths seen once. Sequencing was carried out using PBMCs or T cells enriched from blood (not recorded which). The J gene is TRBJ1-3, the V gene TRBV3-1 (or the pseudogene TRBV3-2); D not certain. The source is a woman between 50 and 59 years old who had recovered from COVID-19. The CDR3 DNA reads TGTGCCAGCAGCCAACCTCCACTAGCGCGGTCTGGAAACACCATATATTTT. This sequence encodes CASSQPPLARSGNTIYF.